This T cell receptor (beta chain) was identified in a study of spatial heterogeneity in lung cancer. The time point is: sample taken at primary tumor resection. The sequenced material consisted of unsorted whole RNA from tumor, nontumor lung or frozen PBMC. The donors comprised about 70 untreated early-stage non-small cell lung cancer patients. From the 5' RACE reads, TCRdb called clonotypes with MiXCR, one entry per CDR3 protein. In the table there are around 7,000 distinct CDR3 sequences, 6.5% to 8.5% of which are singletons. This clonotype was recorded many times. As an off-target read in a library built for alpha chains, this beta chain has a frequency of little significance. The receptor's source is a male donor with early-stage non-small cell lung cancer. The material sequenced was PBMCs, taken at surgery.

The CDR3 protein is CASSLRTAAQAAGELFF. CDR3 bases: TGCGCCAGCAGCTTACGGACGGCTGCCCAGGCGGCCGGGGAGCTGTTTTTT. This sequence joins TRBV5-1 and TRBJ2-2; D is unclear. V lost 2 bases and J lost 6, with 20 bases in between. Per the germline V gene, CDR1 is SGHRS and CDR2 is YFSETQ. The CDR3 totals 17 residues.